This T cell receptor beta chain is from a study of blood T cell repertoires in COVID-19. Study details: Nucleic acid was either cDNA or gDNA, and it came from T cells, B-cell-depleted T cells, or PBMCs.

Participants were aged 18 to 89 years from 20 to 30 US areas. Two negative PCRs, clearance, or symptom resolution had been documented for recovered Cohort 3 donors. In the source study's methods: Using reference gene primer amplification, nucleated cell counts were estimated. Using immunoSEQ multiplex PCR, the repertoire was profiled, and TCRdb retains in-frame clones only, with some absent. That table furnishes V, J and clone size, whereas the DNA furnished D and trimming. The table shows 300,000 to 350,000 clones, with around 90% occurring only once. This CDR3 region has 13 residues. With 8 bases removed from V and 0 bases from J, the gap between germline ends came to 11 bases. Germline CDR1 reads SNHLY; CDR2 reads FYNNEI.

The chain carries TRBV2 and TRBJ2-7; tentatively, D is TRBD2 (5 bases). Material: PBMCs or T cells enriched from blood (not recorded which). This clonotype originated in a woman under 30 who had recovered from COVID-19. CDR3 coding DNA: TGTGCCAGCGGGGAGCGGACCTCCTACGAGCAGTACTTC. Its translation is CASGERTSYEQYF.